This T cell receptor beta chain emerged from a study of beta chain features in type 1 diabetes. Since all of the isolated RNA was reverse transcribed, expressed TCRB transcripts were what got sequenced. Sequencing used immunoSEQ multiplex PCR; TCRdb keeps in-frame clones, though not all of them. The sample consists of 500,000 to 700,000 clones, roughly 15% of them appearing once. This clone occurred a few times. Its antigen is unidentified. Study-level results: Patients' naive, central memory and Treg TCRB repertoires seemed closer to one another than those of healthy donors.

This receptor was obtained from a man younger than 30 in good health. The sample consisted of naive CD4+ T cells from blood.

CDR3 sequence reads: CASSVVGGPTSKGYTF. The CDR3 DNA reads TGTGCCAGCAGCGTAGTAGGGGGACCGACGTCGAAGGGCTACACCTTC. The gene calls are TRBV9 and TRBJ1-2; a weak D match, TRBD1 (6 bases). This CDR3 region has 16 residues. Germline V gene lookup returns CDR1 SGDLS and CDR2 YYNGEE. V gave up 0 bases and J gave up 8 bases, with 20 bases separating them. The full variable domain, its missing parts supplied by reference TRBV9 and TRBJ1-2, is DSGVTQTPKHLITATGQRVTLRCSPRSGDLSVYWYQQSLDQGLQFLIQYYNGEERAKGNILERFSAQQFPDLHSELNLSSLELGDSALYFCASSVVGGPTSKGYTFGSGTRLTVV.